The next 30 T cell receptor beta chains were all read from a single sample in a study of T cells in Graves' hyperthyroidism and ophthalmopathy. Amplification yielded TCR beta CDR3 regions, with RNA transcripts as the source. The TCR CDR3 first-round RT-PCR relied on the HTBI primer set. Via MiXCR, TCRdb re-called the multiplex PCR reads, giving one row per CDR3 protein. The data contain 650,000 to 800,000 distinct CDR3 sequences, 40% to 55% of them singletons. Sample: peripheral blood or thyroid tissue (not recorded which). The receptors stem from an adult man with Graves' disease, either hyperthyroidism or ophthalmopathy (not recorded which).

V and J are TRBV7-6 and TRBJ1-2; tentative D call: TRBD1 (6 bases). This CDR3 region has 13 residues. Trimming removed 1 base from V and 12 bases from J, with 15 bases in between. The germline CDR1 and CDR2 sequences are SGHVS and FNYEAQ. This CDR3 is CASSLDRGHGNTF. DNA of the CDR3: TGTGCCAGCAGCTTAGACCGGGGGCATGGAAACACCTTC.

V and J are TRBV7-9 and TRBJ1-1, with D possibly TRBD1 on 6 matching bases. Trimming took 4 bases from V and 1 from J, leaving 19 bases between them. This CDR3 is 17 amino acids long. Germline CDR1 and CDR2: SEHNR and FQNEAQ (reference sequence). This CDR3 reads CASSWVAGGGGNTEAFF. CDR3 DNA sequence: TGTGCCAGCAGCTGGGTAGCGGGAGGGGGTGGGAACACTGAAGCTTTCTTT. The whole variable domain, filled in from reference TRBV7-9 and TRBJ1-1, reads DTGVSQNPRHKITKRGQNVTFRCDPISEHNRLYWYRQTLGQGPEFLTYFQNEAQLEKSRLLSDRFSAERPKGSFSTLEIQRTEQGDSAMYLCASSWVAGGGGNTEAFFGQGTRLTVV.

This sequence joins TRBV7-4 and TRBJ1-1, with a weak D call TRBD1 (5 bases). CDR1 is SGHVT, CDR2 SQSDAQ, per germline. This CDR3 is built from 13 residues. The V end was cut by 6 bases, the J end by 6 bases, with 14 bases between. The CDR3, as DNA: TGTGCCAGCAGGGGGACGGTGCTCTCTGAAGCTTTCTTT. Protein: CASRGTVLSEAFF.

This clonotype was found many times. The CDR3 region has the DNA TGTGCCAGCAGCCAAGACGGGCCAGGGTACTCTGGGGCCAACGTCCTGACTTTC. It yields the protein CASSQDGPGYSGANVLTF. The chain is built from TRBV14 and TRBJ2-6, with D possibly matching TRBD1 (5 bases). V dropped 0 bases and J dropped 0 bases, with 12 bases sitting between them. CDR1 and CDR2 from the germline V gene are SGHDN and FVKESK. The CDR3 has 18 residues.

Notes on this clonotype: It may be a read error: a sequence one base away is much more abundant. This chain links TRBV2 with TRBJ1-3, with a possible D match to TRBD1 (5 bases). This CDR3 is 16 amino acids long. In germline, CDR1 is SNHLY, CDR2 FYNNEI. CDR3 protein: CASSAKTAWAGSTIYF. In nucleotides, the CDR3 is TGTGCCAGCAGTGCCAAGACAGCTTGGGCTGGAAGCACCATATATTTT.

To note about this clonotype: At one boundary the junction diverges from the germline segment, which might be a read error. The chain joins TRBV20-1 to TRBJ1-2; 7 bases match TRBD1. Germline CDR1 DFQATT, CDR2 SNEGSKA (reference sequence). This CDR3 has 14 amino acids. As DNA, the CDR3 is TGCAGTGCTAGAGAGGGGACAGTGGTGGACGGCTACGCCTTC. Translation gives CSAREGTVVDGYAF.

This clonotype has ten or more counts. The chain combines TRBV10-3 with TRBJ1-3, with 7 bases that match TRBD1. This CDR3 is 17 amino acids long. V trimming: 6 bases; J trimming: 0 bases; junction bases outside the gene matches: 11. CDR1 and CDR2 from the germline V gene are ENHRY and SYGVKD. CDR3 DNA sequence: TGTGCCATCAGCGCAACACAGGGGTTACACTCTGGAAACACCATATATTTT. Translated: CAISATQGLHSGNTIYF.

DNA of the CDR3: TGTGCCAGCAGCTTAGCTAGCGGGGGCACAGATACGCAGTATTTT. It specifies CASSLASGGTDTQYF. The chain recombines TRBV7-2 with TRBJ2-3, with 8 bases fitting TRBD2. The CDR3 has 15 amino acids. CDR1 and CDR2 from the germline V gene are SGHTA and FQGNSA. The V segment lost 0 bases and the J segment 1 base; nucleotides outside the gene matches: 0.

Here the CDR3 reads CSARGQVVDQYF. The CDR3 DNA reads as TGCAGTGCTAGAGGACAGGTGGTAGATCAGTACTTC. The chain recombines TRBV20-1 with TRBJ2-7; possible D gene TRBD1, 6 bases. Trimming removed 1 base at V and 10 bases at J, with 14 bases between. From germline, CDR1 is DFQATT and CDR2 SNEGSKA (reference sequence). The CDR3 totals 12 residues.

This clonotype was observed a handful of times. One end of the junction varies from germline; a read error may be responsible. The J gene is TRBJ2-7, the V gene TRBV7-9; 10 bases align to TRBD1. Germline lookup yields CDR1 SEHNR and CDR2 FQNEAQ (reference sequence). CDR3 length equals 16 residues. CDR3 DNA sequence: TGTGCCAGCAGCTTCGGAAGTGGACAGGGGGTCGACGAGCGGTACTTC. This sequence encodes CASSFGSGQGVDERYF.

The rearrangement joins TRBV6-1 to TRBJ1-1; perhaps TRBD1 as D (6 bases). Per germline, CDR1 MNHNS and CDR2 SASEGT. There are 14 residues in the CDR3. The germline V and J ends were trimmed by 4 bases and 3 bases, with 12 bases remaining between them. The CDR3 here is CASSVGRGHTEAFF. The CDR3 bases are TGTGCCAGCAGTGTAGGCAGGGGCCACACTGAAGCTTTCTTT.

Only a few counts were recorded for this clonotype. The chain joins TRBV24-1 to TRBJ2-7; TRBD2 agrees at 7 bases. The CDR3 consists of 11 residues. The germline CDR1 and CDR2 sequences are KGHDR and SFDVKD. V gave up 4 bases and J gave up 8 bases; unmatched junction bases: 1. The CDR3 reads CATSDGRKQYF. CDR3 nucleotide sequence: TGTGCCACCAGTGACGGGAGGAAGCAGTACTTC.

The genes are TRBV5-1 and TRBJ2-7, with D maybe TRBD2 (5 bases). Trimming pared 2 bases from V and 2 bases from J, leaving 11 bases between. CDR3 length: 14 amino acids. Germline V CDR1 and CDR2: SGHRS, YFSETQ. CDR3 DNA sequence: TGCGCCAGCAGCTTTGAGGGAAAAACCTACGAGCAGTACTTC. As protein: CASSFEGKTYEQYF.

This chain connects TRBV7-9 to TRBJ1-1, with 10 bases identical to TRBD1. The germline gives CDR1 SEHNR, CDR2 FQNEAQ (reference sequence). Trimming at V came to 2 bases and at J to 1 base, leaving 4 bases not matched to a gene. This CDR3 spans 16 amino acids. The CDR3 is CASSLKWDRGNTEAFF. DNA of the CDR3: TGTGCCAGCAGCTTAAAGTGGGACAGGGGGAACACTGAAGCTTTCTTT. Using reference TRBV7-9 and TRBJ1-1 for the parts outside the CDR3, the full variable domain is DTGVSQNPRHKITKRGQNVTFRCDPISEHNRLYWYRQTLGQGPEFLTYFQNEAQLEKSRLLSDRFSAERPKGSFSTLEIQRTEQGDSAMYLCASSLKWDRGNTEAFFGQGTRLTVV.

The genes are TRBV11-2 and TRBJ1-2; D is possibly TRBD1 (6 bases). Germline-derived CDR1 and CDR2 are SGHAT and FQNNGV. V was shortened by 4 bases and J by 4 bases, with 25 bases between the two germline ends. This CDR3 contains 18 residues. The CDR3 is CASSWGGTRKDPGYGYTF. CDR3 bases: TGTGCCAGCAGCTGGGGCGGGACACGCAAGGACCCTGGCTATGGCTACACCTTC.

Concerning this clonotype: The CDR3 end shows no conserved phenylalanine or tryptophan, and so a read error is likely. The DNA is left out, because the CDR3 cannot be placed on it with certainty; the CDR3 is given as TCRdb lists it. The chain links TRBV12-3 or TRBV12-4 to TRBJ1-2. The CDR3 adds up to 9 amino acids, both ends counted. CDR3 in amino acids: CAIRAGDTI.

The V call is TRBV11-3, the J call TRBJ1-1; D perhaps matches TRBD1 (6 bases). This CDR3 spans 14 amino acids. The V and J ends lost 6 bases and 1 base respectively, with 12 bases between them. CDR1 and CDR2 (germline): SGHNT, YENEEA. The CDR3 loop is CASRGGRANTEAFF. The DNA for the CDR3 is TGTGCCAGCAGAGGGGGACGGGCGAACACTGAAGCTTTCTTT.

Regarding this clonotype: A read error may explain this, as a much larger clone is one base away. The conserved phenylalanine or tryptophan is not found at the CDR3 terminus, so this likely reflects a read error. The CDR3 nucleotides read TGTGCCAGCAGGGATCTTACAGGGGATCTCACTGAAGCTTTCATT. Translation: CASRDLTGDLTEAFI. J is TRBJ1-1 and V is TRBV25-1; the match to TRBD1 covers 7 bases. The V and J ends lost 6 bases and 4 bases, in that order; junction bases with no gene match: 11. The CDR3 runs to 15 residues. The V gene's germline CDR1 is MGHDK and CDR2 SYGVNS.

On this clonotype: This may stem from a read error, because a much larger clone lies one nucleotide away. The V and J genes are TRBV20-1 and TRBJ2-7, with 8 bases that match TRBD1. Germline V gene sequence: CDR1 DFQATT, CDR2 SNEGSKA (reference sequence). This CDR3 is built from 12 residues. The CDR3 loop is CSAWTGLYGQYF. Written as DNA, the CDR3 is TGCAGTGCTTGGACAGGGCTTTACGGGCAGTACTTC.

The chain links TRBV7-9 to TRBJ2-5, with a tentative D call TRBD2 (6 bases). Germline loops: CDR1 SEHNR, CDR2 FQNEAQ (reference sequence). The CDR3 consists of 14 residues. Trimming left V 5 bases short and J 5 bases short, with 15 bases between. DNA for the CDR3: TGTGCCAGCAGCCGCCGGGGGACTCGGGAGACCCAGTACTTC. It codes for CASSRRGTRETQYF.

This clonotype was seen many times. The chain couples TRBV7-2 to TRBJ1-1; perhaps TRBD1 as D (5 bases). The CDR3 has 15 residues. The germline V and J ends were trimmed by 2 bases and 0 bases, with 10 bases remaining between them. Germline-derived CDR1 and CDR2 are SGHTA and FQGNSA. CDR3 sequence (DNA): TGTGCCAGCAGCTTACGGGGGATCATGAACACTGAAGCTTTCTTT. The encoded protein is CASSLRGIMNTEAFF. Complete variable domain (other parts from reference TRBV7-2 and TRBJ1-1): GAGVSQSPSNKVTEKGKDVELRCDPISGHTALYWYRQSLGQGLEFLIYFQGNSAPDKSGLPSDRFSAERTGGSVSTLTIQRTQQEDSAVYLCASSLRGIMNTEAFFGQGTRLTVV.

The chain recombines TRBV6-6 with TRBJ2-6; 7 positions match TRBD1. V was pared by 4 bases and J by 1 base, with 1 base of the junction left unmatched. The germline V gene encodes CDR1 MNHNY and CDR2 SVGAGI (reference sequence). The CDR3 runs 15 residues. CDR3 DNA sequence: TGTGCCAGCAGTTGGACAGGATCTGGGGCCAACGTCCTGACTTTC. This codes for CASSWTGSGANVLTF.

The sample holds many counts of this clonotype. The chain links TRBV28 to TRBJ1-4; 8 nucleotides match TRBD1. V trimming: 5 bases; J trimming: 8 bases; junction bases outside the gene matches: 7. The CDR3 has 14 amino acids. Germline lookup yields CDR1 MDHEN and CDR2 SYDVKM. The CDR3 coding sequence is TGTGCCAGCAGTCCACAGGGGGACGCGGAAAAACTGTTTTTT. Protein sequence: CASSPQGDAEKLFF.

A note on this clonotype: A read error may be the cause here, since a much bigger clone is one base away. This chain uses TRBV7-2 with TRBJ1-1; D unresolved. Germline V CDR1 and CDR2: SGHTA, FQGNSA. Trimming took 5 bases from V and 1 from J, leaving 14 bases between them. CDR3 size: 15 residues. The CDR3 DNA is TGTGCCAGCAGCGCTGCAGGCGGCAAGAACACTGAAGCTTTCTTT. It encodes CASSAAGGKNTEAFF.

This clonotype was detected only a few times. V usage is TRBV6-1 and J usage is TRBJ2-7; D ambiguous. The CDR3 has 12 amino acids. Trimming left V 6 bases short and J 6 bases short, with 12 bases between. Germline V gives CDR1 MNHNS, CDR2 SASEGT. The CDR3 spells CASRADPSEQYF. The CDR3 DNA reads TGTGCCAGCAGAGCCGATCCCTCCGAGCAGTACTTC.

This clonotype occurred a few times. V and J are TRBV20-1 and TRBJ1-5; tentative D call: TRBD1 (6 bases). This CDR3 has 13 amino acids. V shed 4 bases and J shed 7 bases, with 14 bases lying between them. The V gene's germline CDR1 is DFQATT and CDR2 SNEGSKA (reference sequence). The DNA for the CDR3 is TGCAGTGCTAATCGGGGGGCGGAGCAGCCCCAGCATTTT. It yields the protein CSANRGAEQPQHF.

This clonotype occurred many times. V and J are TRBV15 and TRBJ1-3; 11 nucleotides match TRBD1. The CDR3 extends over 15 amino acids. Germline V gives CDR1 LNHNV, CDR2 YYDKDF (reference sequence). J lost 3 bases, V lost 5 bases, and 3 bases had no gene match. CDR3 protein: CATSRDRGFGNTIYF. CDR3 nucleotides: TGTGCCACCAGCCGGGACAGGGGGTTTGGAAACACCATATATTTT.

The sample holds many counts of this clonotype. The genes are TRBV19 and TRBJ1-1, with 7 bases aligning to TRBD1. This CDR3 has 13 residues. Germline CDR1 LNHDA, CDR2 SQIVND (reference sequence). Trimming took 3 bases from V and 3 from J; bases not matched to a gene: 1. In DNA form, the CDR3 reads TGTGCCAGTAGTATCCAGGGGGACACTGAAGCTTTCTTT. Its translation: CASSIQGDTEAFF.

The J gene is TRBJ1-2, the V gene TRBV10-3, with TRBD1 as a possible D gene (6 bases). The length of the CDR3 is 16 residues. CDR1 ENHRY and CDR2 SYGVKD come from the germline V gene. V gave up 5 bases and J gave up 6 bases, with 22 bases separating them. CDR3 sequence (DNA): TGTGCCATCAGTTTAGCGCCACAGGGTGCGACGGATGGCTACACCTTC. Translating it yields CAISLAPQGATDGYTF.

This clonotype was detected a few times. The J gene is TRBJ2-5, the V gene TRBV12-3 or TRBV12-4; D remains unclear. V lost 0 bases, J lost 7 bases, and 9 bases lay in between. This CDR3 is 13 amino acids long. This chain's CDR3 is CASSLARVRTQYF. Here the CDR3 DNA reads TGTGCCAGCAGTTTAGCGCGAGTAAGGACCCAGTACTTC.